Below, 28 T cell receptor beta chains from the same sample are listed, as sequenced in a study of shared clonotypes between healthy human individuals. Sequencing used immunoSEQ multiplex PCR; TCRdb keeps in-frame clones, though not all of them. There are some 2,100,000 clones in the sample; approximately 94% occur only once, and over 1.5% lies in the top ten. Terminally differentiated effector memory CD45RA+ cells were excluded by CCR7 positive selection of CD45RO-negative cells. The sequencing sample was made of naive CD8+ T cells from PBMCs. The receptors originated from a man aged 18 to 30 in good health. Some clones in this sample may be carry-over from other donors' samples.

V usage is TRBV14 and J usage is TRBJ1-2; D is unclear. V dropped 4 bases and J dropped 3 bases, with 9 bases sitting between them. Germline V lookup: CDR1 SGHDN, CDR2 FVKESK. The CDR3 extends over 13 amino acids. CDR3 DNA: TGTGCCAGCAGCCCTTCGACCCACTATGGCTACACCTTC. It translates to CASSPSTHYGYTF.

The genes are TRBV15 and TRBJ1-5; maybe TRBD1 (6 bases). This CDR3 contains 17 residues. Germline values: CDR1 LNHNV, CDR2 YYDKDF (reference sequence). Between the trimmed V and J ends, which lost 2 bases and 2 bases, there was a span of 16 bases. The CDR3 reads CATSRPITGLGNQPQHF. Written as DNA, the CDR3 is TGTGCCACCAGCAGACCGATTACAGGGTTGGGCAATCAGCCCCAGCATTTT.

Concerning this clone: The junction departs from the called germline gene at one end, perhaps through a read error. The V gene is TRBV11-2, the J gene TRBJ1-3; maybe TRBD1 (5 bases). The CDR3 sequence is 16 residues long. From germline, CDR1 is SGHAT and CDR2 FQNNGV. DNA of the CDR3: TGTGCCAGCAGCTTAGATTCGCCCGGGAGGGGAAGCACCATATATTTT. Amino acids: CASSLDSPGRGSTIYF. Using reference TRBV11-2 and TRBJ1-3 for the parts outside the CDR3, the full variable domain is EAGVAQSPRYKIIEKRQSVAFWCNPISGHATLYWYQQILGQGPKLLIQFQNNGVVDDSQLPKDRFSAERLKGVDSTLKIQPAKLEDSAVYLCASSLDSPGRGSTIYFGEGSWLTVV.

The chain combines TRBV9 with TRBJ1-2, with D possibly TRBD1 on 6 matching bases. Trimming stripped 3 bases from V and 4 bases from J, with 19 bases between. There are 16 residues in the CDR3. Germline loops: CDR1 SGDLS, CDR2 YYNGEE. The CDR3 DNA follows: TGTGCCAGCAGCGCGAGTGGGACACGGGGGATCTATGGCTACACCTTC. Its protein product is CASSASGTRGIYGYTF. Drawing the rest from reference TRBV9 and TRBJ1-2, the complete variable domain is DSGVTQTPKHLITATGQRVTLRCSPRSGDLSVYWYQQSLDQGLQFLIQYYNGEERAKGNILERFSAQQFPDLHSELNLSSLELGDSALYFCASSASGTRGIYGYTFGSGTRLTVV.

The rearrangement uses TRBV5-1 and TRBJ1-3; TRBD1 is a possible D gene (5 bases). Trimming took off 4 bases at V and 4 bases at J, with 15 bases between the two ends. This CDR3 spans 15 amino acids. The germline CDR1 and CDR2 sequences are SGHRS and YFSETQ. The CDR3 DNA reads TGCGCCAGCAGCGGGTCTCAGGGTAGAGGAAACACCATATATTTT. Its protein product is CASSGSQGRGNTIYF.

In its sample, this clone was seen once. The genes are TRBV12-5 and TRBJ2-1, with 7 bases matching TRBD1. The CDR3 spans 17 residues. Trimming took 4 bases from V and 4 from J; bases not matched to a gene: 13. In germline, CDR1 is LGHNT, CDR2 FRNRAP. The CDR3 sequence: CASGSPRGRVIYNEQFF. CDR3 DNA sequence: TGTGCTAGTGGTTCCCCTAGGGGGCGGGTTATATACAATGAGCAGTTCTTC.

The CDR3 nucleotides read TGTGCTAGTGGCAGCCGGGAGGACTATGGCTACACCTTC. Protein sequence: CASGSREDYGYTF. V and J are TRBV12-5 and TRBJ1-2; D remains ambiguous. CDR3 length: 13 residues. From germline, CDR1 is LGHNT and CDR2 FRNRAP. V was pared by 6 bases and J by 3 bases, with 11 bases between. Filled out from reference TRBV12-5 and TRBJ1-2, the complete variable domain reads DARVTQTPRHKVTEMGQEVTMRCQPILGHNTVFWYRQTMMQGLELLAYFRNRAPLDDSGMPKDRFSAEMPDATLATLKIQPSEPRDSAVYFCASGSREDYGYTFGSGTRLTVV.

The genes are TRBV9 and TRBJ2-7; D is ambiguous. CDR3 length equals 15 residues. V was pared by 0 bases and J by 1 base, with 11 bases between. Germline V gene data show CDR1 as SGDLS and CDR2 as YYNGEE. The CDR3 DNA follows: TGTGCCAGCAGCGTAGCCCCCTTGAGGTCCTACGAGCAGTACTTC. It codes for CASSVAPLRSYEQYF.

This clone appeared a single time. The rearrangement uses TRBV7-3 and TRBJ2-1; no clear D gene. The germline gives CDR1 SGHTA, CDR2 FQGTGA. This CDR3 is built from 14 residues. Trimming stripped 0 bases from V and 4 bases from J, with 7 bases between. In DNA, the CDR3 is TGTGCCAGCAGCTTAACGGCAGGTTACAATGAGCAGTTCTTC. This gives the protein CASSLTAGYNEQFF.

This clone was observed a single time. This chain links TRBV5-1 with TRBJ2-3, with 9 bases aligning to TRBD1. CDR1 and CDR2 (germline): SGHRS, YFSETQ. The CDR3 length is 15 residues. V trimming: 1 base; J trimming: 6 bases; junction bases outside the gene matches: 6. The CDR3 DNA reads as TGCGCCAGCAGCTTGACCGGGACAGGGATCGATACGCAGTATTTT. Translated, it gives CASSLTGTGIDTQYF.

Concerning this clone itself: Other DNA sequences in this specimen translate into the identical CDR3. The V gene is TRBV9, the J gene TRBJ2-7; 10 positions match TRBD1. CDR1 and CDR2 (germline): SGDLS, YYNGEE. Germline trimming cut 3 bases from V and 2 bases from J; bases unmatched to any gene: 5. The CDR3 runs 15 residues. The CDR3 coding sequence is TGTGCCAGCAGCGGGAGGGACAGGGGCCCCTACGAGCAGTACTTC. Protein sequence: CASSGRDRGPYEQYF.

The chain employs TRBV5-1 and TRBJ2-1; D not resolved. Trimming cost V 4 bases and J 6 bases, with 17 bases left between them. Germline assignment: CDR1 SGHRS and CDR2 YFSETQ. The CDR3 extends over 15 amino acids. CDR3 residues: CASSPYSARGNEQFF. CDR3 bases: TGCGCCAGCAGCCCCTACTCCGCCCGCGGCAATGAGCAGTTCTTC.

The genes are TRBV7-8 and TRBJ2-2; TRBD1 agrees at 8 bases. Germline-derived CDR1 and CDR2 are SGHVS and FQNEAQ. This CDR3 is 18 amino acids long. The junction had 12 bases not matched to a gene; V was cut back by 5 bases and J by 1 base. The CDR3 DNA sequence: TGTGCCAGCAGCCCAAAGGGACAGGTAAGGGTGAACACCGGGGAGCTGTTTTTT. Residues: CASSPKGQVRVNTGELFF.

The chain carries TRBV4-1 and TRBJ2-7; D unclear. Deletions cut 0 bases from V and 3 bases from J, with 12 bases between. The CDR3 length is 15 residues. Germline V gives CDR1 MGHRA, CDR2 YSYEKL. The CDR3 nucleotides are TGCGCCAGCAGCCAAGAGGTCAACCCCATCTACGAGCAGTACTTC. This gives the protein CASSQEVNPIYEQYF.

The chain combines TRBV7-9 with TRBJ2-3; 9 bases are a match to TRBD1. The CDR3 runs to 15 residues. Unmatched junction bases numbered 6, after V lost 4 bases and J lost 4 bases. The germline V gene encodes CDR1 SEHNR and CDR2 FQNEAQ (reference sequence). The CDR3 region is CASSYRDRDADTQYF. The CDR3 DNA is TGTGCCAGCAGCTATCGGGACAGGGACGCAGATACGCAGTATTTT.

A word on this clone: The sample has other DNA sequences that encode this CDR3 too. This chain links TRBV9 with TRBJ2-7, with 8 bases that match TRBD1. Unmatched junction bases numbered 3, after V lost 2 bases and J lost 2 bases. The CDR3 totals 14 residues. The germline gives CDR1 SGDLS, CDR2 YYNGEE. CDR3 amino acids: CASSVGTGTYEQYF. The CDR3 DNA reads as TGTGCCAGCAGCGTGGGGACAGGAACCTACGAGCAGTACTTC.

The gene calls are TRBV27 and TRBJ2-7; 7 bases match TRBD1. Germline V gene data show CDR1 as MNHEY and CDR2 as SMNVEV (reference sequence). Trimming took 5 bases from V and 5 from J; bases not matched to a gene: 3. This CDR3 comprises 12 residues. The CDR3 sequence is CASSHRGHEQYF. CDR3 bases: TGTGCCAGCAGTCACAGGGGTCACGAGCAGTACTTC.

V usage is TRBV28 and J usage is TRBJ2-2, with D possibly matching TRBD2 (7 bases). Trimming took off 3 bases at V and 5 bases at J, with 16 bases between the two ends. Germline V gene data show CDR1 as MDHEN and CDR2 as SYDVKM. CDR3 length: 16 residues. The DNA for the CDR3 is TGTGCCAGCAGTTTCGGGGGGCAGGGGTCTACCGGGGAGCTGTTTTTT. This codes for CASSFGGQGSTGELFF.

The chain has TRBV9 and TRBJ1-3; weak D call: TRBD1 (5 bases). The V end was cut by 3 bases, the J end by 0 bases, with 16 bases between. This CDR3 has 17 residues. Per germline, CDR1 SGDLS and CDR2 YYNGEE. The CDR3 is CASSEALQEISGNTIYF. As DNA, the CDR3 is TGTGCCAGCAGCGAGGCCCTACAGGAGATCTCTGGAAACACCATATATTTT.

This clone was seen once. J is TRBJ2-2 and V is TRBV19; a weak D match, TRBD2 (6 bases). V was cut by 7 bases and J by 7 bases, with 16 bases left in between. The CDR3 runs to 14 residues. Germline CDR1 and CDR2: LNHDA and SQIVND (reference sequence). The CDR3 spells CASTFLEGGGELFF. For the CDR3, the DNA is TGTGCCAGTACCTTCCTGGAGGGCGGCGGGGAGCTGTTTTTT.

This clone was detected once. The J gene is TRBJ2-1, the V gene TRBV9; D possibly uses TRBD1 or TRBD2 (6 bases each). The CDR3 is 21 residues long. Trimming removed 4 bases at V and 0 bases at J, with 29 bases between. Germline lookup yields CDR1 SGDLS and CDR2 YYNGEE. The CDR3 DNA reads TGTGCCAGCAGCTACCCTATGGGGACTTCAACGGAAGGGGGCTCCTACAATGAGCAGTTCTTC. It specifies CASSYPMGTSTEGGSYNEQFF.

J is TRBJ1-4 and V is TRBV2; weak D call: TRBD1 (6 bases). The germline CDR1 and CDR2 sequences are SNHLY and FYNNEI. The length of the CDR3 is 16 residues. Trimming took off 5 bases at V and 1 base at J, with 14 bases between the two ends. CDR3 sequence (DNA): TGTGCCAGCAGTTGGACAGTAGAGGAAACTAATGAAAAACTGTTTTTT. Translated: CASSWTVEETNEKLFF.

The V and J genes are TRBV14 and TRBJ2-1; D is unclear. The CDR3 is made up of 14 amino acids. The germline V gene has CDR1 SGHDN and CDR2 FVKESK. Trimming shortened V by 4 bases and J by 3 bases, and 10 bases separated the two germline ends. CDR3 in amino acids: CASSPAYYYNEQFF. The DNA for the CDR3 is TGTGCCAGCAGCCCAGCGTACTACTACAATGAGCAGTTCTTC.

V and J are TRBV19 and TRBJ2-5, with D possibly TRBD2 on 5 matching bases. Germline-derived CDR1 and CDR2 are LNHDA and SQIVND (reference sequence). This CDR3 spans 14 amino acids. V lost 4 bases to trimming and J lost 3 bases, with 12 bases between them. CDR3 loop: CASSTSLGEETQYF. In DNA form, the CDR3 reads TGTGCCAGTAGTACCAGCCTCGGGGAAGAGACCCAGTACTTC.

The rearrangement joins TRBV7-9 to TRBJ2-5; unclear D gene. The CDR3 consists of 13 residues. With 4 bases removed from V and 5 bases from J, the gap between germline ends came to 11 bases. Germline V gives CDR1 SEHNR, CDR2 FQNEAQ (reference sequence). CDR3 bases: TGTGCCAGCAGCTCGGGCGTTGCGGAGACCCAGTACTTC. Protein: CASSSGVAETQYF.

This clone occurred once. As DNA, the CDR3 is TGTGCCAGCAGCCAGAGCGAGGTGGGAGCCAGGGGGGAGCAGTACTTC. Its translation: CASSQSEVGARGEQYF. The V gene is TRBV5-5, the J gene TRBJ2-7, with 7 bases aligning to TRBD1. This CDR3 spans 16 amino acids. Germline values: CDR1 SGHKS, CDR2 YYEKEE (reference sequence). Losses at the gene ends were 4 bases for V and 7 bases for J; bases not matched to a gene: 17.

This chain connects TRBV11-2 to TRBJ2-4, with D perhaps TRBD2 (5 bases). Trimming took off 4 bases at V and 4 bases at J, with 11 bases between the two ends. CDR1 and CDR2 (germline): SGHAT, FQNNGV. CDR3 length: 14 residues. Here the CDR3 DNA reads TGTGCCAGCAGCTCGACCGGGAATAAAAACATTCAGTACTTC. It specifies CASSSTGNKNIQYF.

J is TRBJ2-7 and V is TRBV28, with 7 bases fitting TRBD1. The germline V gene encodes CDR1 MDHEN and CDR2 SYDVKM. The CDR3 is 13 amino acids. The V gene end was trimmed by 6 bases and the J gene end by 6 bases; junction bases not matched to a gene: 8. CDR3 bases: TGTGCCAGCAGCCTCGGACAGGCGTTCGAGCAGTACTTC. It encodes CASSLGQAFEQYF.